One TCR beta chain is described in this entry. The antigen is unknown. The data stem from a study of Ad26.COV2.S vaccination and SARS-CoV-2 variants. Measured with immunoSEQ multiplex PCR; TCRdb has only the in-frame clones, and not every one. This table has about 180,000 clones, roughly nine tenths appearing once. Germline V gene data show CDR1 as LNHNV and CDR2 as YYDKDF (reference sequence). The CDR3 length is 14 residues. V was pared by 3 bases and J by 2 bases, with 10 bases between. Study-level points and caveats: Possible underestimation of total T cell responses by the TCR breadth and depth analyses was noted.

The material was peripheral blood, obtained after recovery from COVID-19. The J gene is TRBJ1-2, the V gene TRBV15; possible D gene TRBD1, 6 bases. The clonotype was recovered from a human donor who had recovered from COVID-19. Here the CDR3 reads CATSSGGRNYGYTF. The CDR3 DNA reads TGTGCCACCAGCAGTGGGGGCAGAAACTATGGCTACACCTTC. Full variable domain (remainder filled in from reference TRBV15 and TRBJ1-2): DAMVIQNPRYQVTQFGKPVTLSCSQTLNHNVMYWYQQKSSQAPKLLFHYYDKDFNNEADTPDNFQSRRPNTSFCFLDIRSPGLGDTAMYLCATSSGGRNYGYTFGSGTRLTVV.